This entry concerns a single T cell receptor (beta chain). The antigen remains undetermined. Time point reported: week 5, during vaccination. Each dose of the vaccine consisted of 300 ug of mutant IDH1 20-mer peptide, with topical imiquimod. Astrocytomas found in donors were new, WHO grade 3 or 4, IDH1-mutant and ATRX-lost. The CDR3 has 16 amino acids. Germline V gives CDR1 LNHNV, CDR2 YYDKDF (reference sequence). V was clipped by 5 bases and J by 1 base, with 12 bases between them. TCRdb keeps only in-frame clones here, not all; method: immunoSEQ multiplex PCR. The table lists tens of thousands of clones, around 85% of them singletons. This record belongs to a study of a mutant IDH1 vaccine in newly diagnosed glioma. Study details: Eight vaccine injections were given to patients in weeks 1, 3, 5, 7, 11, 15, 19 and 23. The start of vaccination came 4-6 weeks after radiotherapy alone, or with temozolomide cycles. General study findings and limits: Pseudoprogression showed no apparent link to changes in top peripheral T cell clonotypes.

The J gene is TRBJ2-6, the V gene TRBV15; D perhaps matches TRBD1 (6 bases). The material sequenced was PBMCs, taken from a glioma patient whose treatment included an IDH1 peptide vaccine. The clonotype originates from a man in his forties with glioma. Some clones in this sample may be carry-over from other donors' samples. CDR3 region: CATSGPQGSGANVLTF. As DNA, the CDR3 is TGTGCCACCAGCGGGCCACAGGGTTCTGGGGCCAACGTCCTGACTTTC.